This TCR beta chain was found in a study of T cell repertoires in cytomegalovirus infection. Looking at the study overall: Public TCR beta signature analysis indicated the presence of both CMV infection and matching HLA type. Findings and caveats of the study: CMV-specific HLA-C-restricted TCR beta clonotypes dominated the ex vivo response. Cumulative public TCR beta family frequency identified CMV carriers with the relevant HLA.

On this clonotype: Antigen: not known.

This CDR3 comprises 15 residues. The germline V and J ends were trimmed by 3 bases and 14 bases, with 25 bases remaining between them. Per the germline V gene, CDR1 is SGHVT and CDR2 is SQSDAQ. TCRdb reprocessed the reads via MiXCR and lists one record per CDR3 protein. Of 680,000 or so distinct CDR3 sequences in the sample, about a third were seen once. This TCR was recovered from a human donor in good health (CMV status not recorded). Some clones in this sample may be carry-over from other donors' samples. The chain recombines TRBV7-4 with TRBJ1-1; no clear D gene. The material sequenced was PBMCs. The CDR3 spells CASSFRSSLNSEVFF. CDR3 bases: TGTGCCAGCAGCTTTAGGTCAAGTCTGAACAGTGAAGTGTTCTTT.